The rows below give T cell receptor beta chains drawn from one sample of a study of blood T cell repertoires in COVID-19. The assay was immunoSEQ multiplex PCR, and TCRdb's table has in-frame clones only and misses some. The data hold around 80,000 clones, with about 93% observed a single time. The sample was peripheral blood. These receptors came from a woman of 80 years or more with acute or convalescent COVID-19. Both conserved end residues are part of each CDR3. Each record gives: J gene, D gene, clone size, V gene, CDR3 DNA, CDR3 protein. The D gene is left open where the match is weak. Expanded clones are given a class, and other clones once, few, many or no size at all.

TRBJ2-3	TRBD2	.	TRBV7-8	TGTGCCAGCAGCTTAGGGGTAGCGGGGAGCACAGATACGCAGTATTTT	CASSLGVAGSTDTQYF
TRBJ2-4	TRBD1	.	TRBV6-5	TGTGCCAGCAAACCCCCGGGACAGCTAAACATTCAGTACTTC	CASKPPGQLNIQYF
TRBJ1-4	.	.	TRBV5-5	TGTGCCAGCAGCACCCTTACACAGACAACTAATGAAAAACTGTTTTTT	CASSTLTQTTNEKLFF
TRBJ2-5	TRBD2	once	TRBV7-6	TGTGCCAGCAGCTTAGGAGGTAGCGGGCCGGGCCCAGAGACCCAGTACTTC	CASSLGGSGPGPETQYF
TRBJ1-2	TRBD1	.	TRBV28	TGTGCCAGCAGTTTTGGACAGGGGGCCTATGGCTACACCTTC	CASSFGQGAYGYTF
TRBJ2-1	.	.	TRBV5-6	TGTGCCAGCAGCCTTAGGGGTTTATACAATGAGCAGTTCTTC	CASSLRGLYNEQFF
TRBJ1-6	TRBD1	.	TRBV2	TGTGCCAGCGTGGGACAGGGTGTTTCACCCCTCCACTTT	CASVGQGVSPLHF
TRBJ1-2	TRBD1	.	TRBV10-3	TGTGCCATCAAGCAGGGGGCCCGAGCTAACTATGGCTACACCTTC	CAIKQGARANYGYTF
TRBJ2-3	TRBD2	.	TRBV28	TGTGCCAGCAGTTTCCTCAGACTAGCGGGAGTCCCAGATACGCAGTATTTT	CASSFLRLAGVPDTQYF
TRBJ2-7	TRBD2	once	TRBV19	TGTGCCAGTAGACCTAGCGGGACCCCCTCCTACGAGCAGTACTTC	CASRPSGTPSYEQYF
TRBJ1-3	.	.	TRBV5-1	TGCGCCAGCAGCCAAGGCGGTACTAGCTCTGGAAACACCATATATTTT	CASSQGGTSSGNTIYF
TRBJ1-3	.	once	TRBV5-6	TGTGCCAGCCTAGCTTCGGAGGGAGAGCCCTCAAACACCATATATTTT	CASLASEGEPSNTIYF
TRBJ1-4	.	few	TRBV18	TGTGCCAGCTCCGACCGGGGGGCAACTAATGAAAAACTGTTTTTT	CASSDRGATNEKLFF
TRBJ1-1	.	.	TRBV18	TGTGCCAGCTCACCGTCGAGGAGTAGCACTGAAGCTTTCTTT	CASSPSRSSTEAFF
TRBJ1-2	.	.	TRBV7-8	TGTGCCAGCAGCTTAGCGACAGGACAGTACTATGGCTACACCTTC	CASSLATGQYYGYTF
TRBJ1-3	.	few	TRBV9	TGTGCCAGCAGCGTAGGCGGTAGCTCTGGAAACACCATATATTTT	CASSVGGSSGNTIYF
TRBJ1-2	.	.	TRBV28	TGTGCCAGCAGTTCGAGGCGTGGGAACTATGGCTACACCTTC	CASSSRRGNYGYTF
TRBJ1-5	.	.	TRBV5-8	TGTGCCAGCAGCCGGTCGGGTTTAGGACAGCCCCAGCATTTT	CASSRSGLGQPQHF
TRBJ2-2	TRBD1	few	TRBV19	TGTGCCAGTAGTATAGACAGGGGGTATGTCACCGGGGAGCTGTTTTTT	CASSIDRGYVTGELFF
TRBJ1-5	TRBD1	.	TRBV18	TGTGCCAGCTCCCCAGGGGGCCCTAGCAATCAGCCCCAGCATTTT	CASSPGGPSNQPQHF
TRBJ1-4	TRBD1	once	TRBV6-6	TGTGCCAGCAGAGTGGACAGGACTTTTAATGAAAAACTGTTTTTT	CASRVDRTFNEKLFF
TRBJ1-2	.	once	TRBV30	TGTGCCTGGGGGGGTTGGGGAGGGCCTTATGGCTACACCTTC	CAWGGWGGPYGYTF
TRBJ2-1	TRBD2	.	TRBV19	TGTGCCAGTAAAAAGGGAGCGGGAGGTGTGGTGTTTTCGTATGAGCAGTTCTTC	CASKKGAGGVVFSYEQFF
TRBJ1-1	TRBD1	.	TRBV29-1	TGCAGCGCCAGACAGGGCCCGGGAACTGAAGCTTTCTTT	CSARQGPGTEAFF
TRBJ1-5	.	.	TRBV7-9	TGTGCCAGCAGCTTAGTGTCCGGTGGCAATCAGCCCCAGCATTTT	CASSLVSGGNQPQHF
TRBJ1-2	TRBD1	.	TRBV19	TGTGCCAGTAGTTCCACAGGGGGCCATGGCTACACCTTC	CASSSTGGHGYTF
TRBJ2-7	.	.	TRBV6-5	TGTGCCAGCAGCCCACAGGGCTGGGTCTACGAGCAGTACTTC	CASSPQGWVYEQYF
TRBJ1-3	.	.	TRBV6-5	TGTGCCAGCAGTTACTCGCACAGGGGAAACACCATATATTTT	CASSYSHRGNTIYF
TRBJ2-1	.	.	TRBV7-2	TGTGCCAGCAGCTTACTTTCGGTCCGAAGTGAGCAGTTCTTC	CASSLLSVRSEQFF
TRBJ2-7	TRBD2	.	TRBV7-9	TGTGCCAGCAGCTTAAGCGGGGAAAAACCCTACGAGCAGTACTTC	CASSLSGEKPYEQYF
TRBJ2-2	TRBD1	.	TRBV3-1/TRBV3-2	TGTGCCAGCAGCCAATGGGACAGTGACACCGGGGAGCTGTTTTTT	CASSQWDSDTGELFF
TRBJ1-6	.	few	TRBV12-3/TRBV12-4	TGTGCCAGCAGCGGGTCGGAAGGTTCACCCCTCCACTTT	CASSGSEGSPLHF
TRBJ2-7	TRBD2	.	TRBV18	TGTGCCAGCTCACCAATGCTAGCGGGATATGACGAGCAGTACTTC	CASSPMLAGYDEQYF
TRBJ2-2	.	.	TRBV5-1	TGCGCCAGCAGCTCACAGAGTACCGGGGAGCTGTTTTTT	CASSSQSTGELFF
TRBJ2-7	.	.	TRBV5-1	TGCGCCAGCAGCTTGGCCGCGGACAGGACTACCTACGAGCAGTACTTC	CASSLAADRTTYEQYF
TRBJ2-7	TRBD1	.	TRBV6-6	TGTGCCAGCAGTCTAACGAGAGAGGGGGCGCCGTACTTC	CASSLTREGAPYF
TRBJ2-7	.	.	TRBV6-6	TGTGCCAGCAGTCCCCGCGGCGAGCAGTACTTC	CASSPRGEQYF